Below are 22 T cell receptor beta chains sequenced from a single sample in a study of control samples from healthy donors and cancer patients. Measured with immunoSEQ multiplex PCR; TCRdb has only the in-frame clones, and not every one. Found here are fewer than 200,000 clones, over 85% of them singletons; the top ten hold about 4%. The specimen sequenced was blood. These receptors originate from a woman aged 55 to 70 in good health.

V usage is TRBV7-9 and J usage is TRBJ1-5; the match to TRBD1 covers 7 bases. The germline gives CDR1 SEHNR, CDR2 FQNEAQ (reference sequence). CDR3 length equals 16 residues. Unmatched junction bases numbered 13, after V lost 8 bases and J lost 3 bases. Here the CDR3 reads CASSGGGSVDNQPQHF. In DNA form, the CDR3 reads TGTGCCAGCTCAGGGGGAGGATCCGTAGACAATCAGCCCCAGCATTTT.

This clone was observed a few times. The chain combines TRBV7-3 with TRBJ1-1, with D hard to call. V lost 2 bases and J 5 bases, leaving 15 bases between the germline ends. Germline-derived CDR1 and CDR2 are SGHTA and FQGTGA. This CDR3 region has 15 residues. In nucleotides, the CDR3 is TGTGCCAGCAGCTTAGTCGGCATTAAGAGGACTGAAGCTTTCTTT. Its translation is CASSLVGIKRTEAFF.

The genes are TRBV6-6 and TRBJ1-5; 7 nucleotides align to TRBD1. The CDR3 is made up of 15 amino acids. Per the germline V gene, CDR1 is MNHNY and CDR2 is SVGAGI (reference sequence). Trimming took 0 bases from V and 6 from J; bases not matched to a gene: 5. The CDR3 loop is CASSYSTGTGQPQHF. The CDR3 DNA sequence: TGTGCCAGCAGTTACTCGACAGGGACGGGTCAGCCCCAGCATTTT.

A remark on this clone: The identical CDR3 is also encoded by other nucleotide sequences in the sample. The chain uses TRBV30 and TRBJ1-1, with a possible D match to TRBD1 (6 bases). Deletions cut 0 bases from V and 4 bases from J, with 9 bases between. Germline-derived CDR1 and CDR2 are GTSNPN and SVGIG (reference sequence). The CDR3 runs to 13 residues. The CDR3 sequence is CAWSVSTGTEAFF. CDR3 bases: TGTGCCTGGAGTGTATCGACAGGCACTGAAGCTTTCTTT.

The J gene is TRBJ2-3, the V gene TRBV9, with 9 nucleotides matching TRBD2. V was clipped by 4 bases and J by 6 bases; unmatched bases: 15. Per the germline V gene, CDR1 is SGDLS and CDR2 is YYNGEE. The CDR3 has 17 residues. The CDR3 DNA sequence: TGTGCCAGCAGCCCCCGAGCAGCTAGCGGGATTTCCGATACGCAGTATTTT. The encoded protein is CASSPRAASGISDTQYF.

For this clone: The junction does not match germline at one end; this may be a read error. This rearrangement joins TRBV19 to TRBJ1-6, with unresolved D. CDR1 is LNHDA, CDR2 SQIVND, per germline (reference sequence). The CDR3 extends over 14 amino acids. CDR3 in DNA: TGTGCCAGTAGCCAGGACTCCCATAATTCACCCCTCCACTTT. This translates into CASSQDSHNSPLHF. The full variable domain, completed using reference TRBV19 and TRBJ1-6, is DGGITQSPKYLFRKEGQNVTLSCEQNLNHDAMYWYRQDPGQGLRLIYYSQIVNDFQKGDIAEGYSVSREKKESFPLTVTSAQKNPTAFYLCASSQDSHNSPLHFGNGTRLTVT.

The chain is built from TRBV6-5 and TRBJ1-6; no firm D call. CDR3 length: 14 residues. Trimming removed 2 bases from V and 7 bases from J, with 9 bases in between. Germline V gene data show CDR1 as MNHEY and CDR2 as SVGAGI. The CDR3: CASSYKRSNSPLHF. As DNA, the CDR3 is TGTGCCAGCAGTTACAAGAGATCCAATTCACCCCTCCACTTT.

The rearrangement links TRBV5-4 to TRBJ2-7; D is ambiguous. Germline V lookup: CDR1 SGHNT, CDR2 YYREEE (reference sequence). V shed 4 bases and J shed 4 bases, with 6 bases lying between them. This CDR3 is 11 amino acids long. CDR3 nucleotide sequence: TGTGCCAGCAGCAATGTTTACGAGCAGTACTTC. Encoded protein: CASSNVYEQYF.

V is TRBV10-3 and J is TRBJ1-6, with a tentative D call TRBD1 (6 bases). The V gene's germline CDR1 is ENHRY and CDR2 SYGVKD. Trimming removed 6 bases from V and 9 bases from J, with 15 bases in between. This CDR3 is 14 amino acids long. CDR3 coding DNA: TGTGCCATCAGGAGGACAGTAACGGGTTCACCCCTCCACTTT. Protein sequence: CAIRRTVTGSPLHF.

The chain employs TRBV7-2 and TRBJ1-3, with 7 positions matching TRBD1. Trimming removed 7 bases from V and 0 bases from J; junction bases left unmatched: 9. This CDR3 contains 16 residues. CDR1 is SGHTA, CDR2 FQGNSA, per germline. In nucleotides, the CDR3 is TGTGCCAGCAACCCAGGGGGAGGGGACTCTGGAAACACCATATATTTT. This sequence encodes CASNPGGGDSGNTIYF.

This chain links TRBV6-5 with TRBJ1-5; D may be TRBD1 (6 bases). The CDR3 consists of 14 residues. Germline CDR1 is MNHEY and CDR2 is SVGAGI. Trimming removed 7 bases at V and 3 bases at J, with 13 bases between. The CDR3 sequence: CASTADRFNQPQHF. DNA for the CDR3: TGTGCCAGCACCGCCGACAGGTTCAATCAGCCCCAGCATTTT.

This clone was seen just once. The chain uses TRBV18 and TRBJ1-1; no definite D call. The germline V gene encodes CDR1 KGHSH and CDR2 LQKENI. The CDR3 is 15 residues long. The V end was cut by 0 bases, the J end by 6 bases, with 14 bases between. In nucleotides, the CDR3 is TGTGCCAGCTCACCACCGAGTCGGGGTGAGGCTGAAGCTTTCTTT. Translation: CASSPPSRGEAEAFF.

The chain uses TRBV13 and TRBJ2-3; D remains unclear. The CDR3 is 13 amino acids. The V and J ends lost 2 bases and 12 bases respectively, with 15 bases between them. Germline values: CDR1 PRHDT, CDR2 FYEKMQ (reference sequence). In nucleotides, the CDR3 is TGTGCCAGCAGCTTAACCGGCCCCGCCACACAGTATTTT. Residues: CASSLTGPATQYF.

The chain is built from TRBV19 and TRBJ1-6; D is unclear. This CDR3 has 16 residues. V dropped 10 bases and J dropped 0 bases, with 16 bases sitting between them. Germline CDR1 is LNHDA and CDR2 is SQIVND (reference sequence). The chain's CDR3 is CAKNRGGSSYNSPLHF. Here the CDR3 DNA reads TGTGCCAAGAATAGAGGCGGGAGCTCCTATAATTCACCCCTCCACTTT.

This chain uses TRBV6-1 with TRBJ2-3; D gene uncertain. V was clipped by 3 bases and J by 4 bases, with 11 bases between them. The CDR3 runs to 14 residues. The germline V gene encodes CDR1 MNHNS and CDR2 SASEGT. Written as DNA, the CDR3 is TGTGCCAGCAGTGATATCGGGCGCCCAGATACGCAGTATTTT. This sequence encodes CASSDIGRPDTQYF.

The V call is TRBV3-1 (or the pseudogene TRBV3-2), the J call TRBJ2-7; D assignment may be TRBD1 or TRBD2 (5 bases each). V was trimmed by 3 bases and J by 3 bases, leaving 9 bases between them. This CDR3 is built from 13 residues. CDR1 is LGHDT and CDR2 is YNNKEL in the germline V gene (reference sequence). CDR3 sequence: CASSHGGGYEQYF. The CDR3 DNA is TGTGCCAGCAGCCACGGTGGGGGCTACGAGCAGTACTTC.

This clone appeared a few times. The chain carries TRBV15 and TRBJ1-2, with D possibly being TRBD1 (5 bases). Between the trimmed V and J ends, which lost 4 bases and 8 bases, there was a span of 17 bases. Germline CDR1 LNHNV, CDR2 YYDKDF (reference sequence). This CDR3 has 14 amino acids. This chain's CDR3 is CATSKIREINGYTF. In DNA form, the CDR3 reads TGTGCCACCAGCAAAATCAGGGAGATAAACGGCTACACCTTC.

The count of this clone is one. This chain uses TRBV6-2 or TRBV6-3 with TRBJ1-1; D possibly corresponds to TRBD1 (5 bases). V was pared by 0 bases and J by 0 bases, with 11 bases between. Germline lookup yields CDR1 MNHEY and CDR2 SVGEGT. This CDR3 region has 16 residues. CDR3 protein: CASSYSLGAMNTEAFF. In nucleotides, the CDR3 is TGTGCCAGCAGTTACTCGCTAGGGGCCATGAACACTGAAGCTTTCTTT.

V gene TRBV5-6 combines with J gene TRBJ1-2, with 8 bases identical to TRBD1. This CDR3 comprises 14 residues. Germline CDR1 is SGHDT and CDR2 is YYEEEE. V trimming: 3 bases; J trimming: 4 bases; junction bases outside the gene matches: 5. DNA for the CDR3: TGTGCCAGCAGCTATGGACAGGGTTCCTATGGCTACACCTTC. Its protein product is CASSYGQGSYGYTF.

This clone showed up just once. CDR3 region: CASSEVRGPQGAFF. The CDR3 DNA reads as TGTGCCAGCAGTGAAGTACGGGGCCCCCAAGGGGCTTTCTTT. V is TRBV2 and J is TRBJ1-1, with a weak D call TRBD1 (5 bases). The V end lost 1 base, the J end lost 11 bases, and 17 bases lay between the germline ends. In germline, CDR1 is SNHLY, CDR2 FYNNEI. This CDR3 has 14 residues. Full variable domain (outside the CDR3, taken from reference TRBV2 and TRBJ1-1): EPEVTQTPSHQVTQMGQEVILRCVPISNHLYFYWYRQILGQKVEFLVSFYNNEISEKSEIFDDQFSVERPDGSNFTLKIRSTKLEDSAMYFCASSEVRGPQGAFFGQGTRLTVV.

The V call is TRBV5-1, the J call TRBJ2-7, with TRBD1 as a possible D gene (6 bases). CDR1 is SGHRS, CDR2 YFSETQ, per germline. The length of the CDR3 is 15 residues. V was trimmed by 3 bases and J by 2 bases, leaving 15 bases between them. CDR3 residues: CASSSQGGPAYEQYF. As DNA, the CDR3 is TGCGCCAGCAGCTCCCAAGGGGGTCCTGCCTACGAGCAGTACTTC.

The chain couples TRBV5-1 to TRBJ2-3; weak D call: TRBD1 (5 bases). V shed 2 bases and J shed 0 bases, with 10 bases lying between them. The CDR3 is 15 amino acids. Germline values: CDR1 SGHRS, CDR2 YFSETQ. The CDR3 loop is CASSLQDSSTDTQYF. The DNA for the CDR3 is TGCGCCAGCAGCTTACAGGATTCTAGCACAGATACGCAGTATTTT. Variable domain in full (rest from reference TRBV5-1 and TRBJ2-3): KAGVTQTPRYLIKTRGQQVTLSCSPISGHRSVSWYQQTPGQGLQFLFEYFSETQRNKGNFPGRFSGRQFSNSRSEMNVSTLELGDSALYLCASSLQDSSTDTQYFGPGTRLTVL.